This TCR beta chain stems from a study of beta chain features in type 1 diabetes. In its sample, this clone was seen a few times. With 0 bases removed from V and 7 bases from J, the gap between germline ends came to 3 bases. The CDR3 consists of 11 residues. Germline V lookup: CDR1 SGHNT, CDR2 YYREEE (reference sequence). Donors underwent one heparinised blood draw, approximately 120 mL on average. Naive, central memory, regulatory and stem cell-like memory cells within the CD4+ compartment were sorted using CD45RO/CCR7/CD25/CD127/CD95/CD27. Every isolated RNA sample was fully reverse transcribed, so sequencing captured expressed TCRB transcripts. TCRdb's copy holds only in-frame clones and misses some; the assay was immunoSEQ multiplex PCR. The repertoire has 390,000 or so clones, approximately 15% of them found once; the top ten carry roughly 0.035%.

The sequenced sample was naive CD4+ T cells from blood. The receptor comes from a man aged 25-45 years in good health. The chain joins TRBV5-4 to TRBJ2-3, with unresolved D. The CDR3 bases are TGTGCCAGCAGCTTGGGCTATACGCAGTATTTT. It encodes CASSLGYTQYF.